These 30 T cell receptor beta chains came from one sample sequenced in a study of regulatory T cells in long-lasting Graves disease. CDR3 regions were amplified by Arm-PCR using iRepertoire HTBI primers to build TCR beta libraries. Each CDR3 protein gets one entry after TCRdb re-called the multiplex PCR reads with MiXCR. Here the sample spans under 450,000 distinct CDR3 sequences, 23% being singletons. Time point: persistent/refractory GD, antithyroid drugs over 5 years with positive TRAb. With RNA extracted from PBMCs as input, the TCR library was made. The source was peripheral blood mononuclear cells (PBMCs), collected when the disease was refractory, from a patient treated with antithyroid drugs. The receptors originated from a female donor with Graves disease.

This clonotype has just a few counts. The chain recombines TRBV28 with TRBJ1-5, with a possible D match to TRBD1 (5 bases). The CDR3 covers 23 residues. Germline-derived CDR1 and CDR2 are MDHEN and SYDVKM. Deletions cut 2 bases from V and 2 bases from J, with 34 bases between. The CDR3 loop is CASSLQTTVRGGGRSYGNQPQHF. In nucleotides, the CDR3 is TGTGCCAGCAGTTTACAGACGACGGTTAGAGGTGGGGGTAGATCTTATGGCAATCAGCCCCAGCATTTT.

This clonotype was seen a few times. The chain recombines TRBV30 with TRBJ2-7; D is unresolved. The CDR3 has 13 residues. Germline lookup yields CDR1 GTSNPN and CDR2 SVGIG (reference sequence). The V end lost 5 bases, the J end lost 4 bases, and 15 bases lay between the germline ends. The CDR3 is CAWRLFGDYEQYF. In DNA form, the CDR3 reads TGTGCCTGGCGCCTCTTCGGAGATTACGAGCAGTACTTC. Looking up the rest from reference TRBV30 and TRBJ2-7 gives the full variable domain: SQTIHQWPATLVQPVGSPLSLECTVEGTSNPNLYWYRQAAGRGLQLLFYSVGIGQISSEVPQNLSASRPQDRQFILSSKKLLLSDSGFYLCAWRLFGDYEQYFGPGTRLTVT.

This clonotype was counted ten times or more. The chain is built from TRBV28 and TRBJ1-2; D ambiguous. The CDR3 is made up of 15 amino acids. With 7 bases removed from V and 2 bases from J, the gap between germline ends came to 17 bases. The V gene's germline CDR1 is MDHEN and CDR2 SYDVKM. CDR3 sequence reads: CASTEGSYINYGYTF. In nucleotides, the CDR3 is TGTGCCAGCACTGAGGGTTCATATATAAACTATGGCTACACCTTC.

V usage is TRBV29-1 and J usage is TRBJ2-4, with D perhaps matching TRBD1 or TRBD2 (5 bases each). In germline, CDR1 is SQVTM, CDR2 ANQGSEA. The CDR3 is 12 amino acids. The V end was cut by 5 bases, the J end by 9 bases, with 14 bases between. The chain's CDR3 is CSVLGTLGIQYF. CDR3 nucleotide sequence: TGCAGCGTTCTCGGGACGTTGGGCATTCAGTACTTC.

The chain employs TRBV27 and TRBJ2-7; maybe TRBD1 (6 bases). Germline loops: CDR1 MNHEY, CDR2 SMNVEV (reference sequence). Trimming removed 5 bases from V and 2 bases from J, with 19 bases in between. The CDR3 covers 16 residues. The chain's CDR3 is CASSPLSPGHPYEQYF. As DNA, the CDR3 is TGTGCCAGCAGTCCCCTGTCTCCGGGACATCCCTACGAGCAGTACTTC.

This clonotype was detected many times. The V gene is TRBV28, the J gene TRBJ1-1; 7 bases are a match to TRBD1. Germline V gene sequence: CDR1 MDHEN, CDR2 SYDVKM. J was trimmed by 0 bases and V by 6 bases; bases with no gene match: 10. This CDR3 region has 16 residues. The CDR3 here is CASSMMTGLMNTEAFF. The CDR3 nucleotides are TGTGCCAGCAGCATGATGACAGGGCTCATGAACACTGAAGCTTTCTTT.

The DNA for the CDR3 is TGTGCCAGCAGCTCCCCGCGGCGGCCTCTAAATTCACCCCTCCACTTT. Translation gives CASSSPRRPLNSPLHF. The chain is built from TRBV11-2 and TRBJ1-6; D is ambiguous. The germline V gene encodes CDR1 SGHAT and CDR2 FQNNGV. Trimming took off 4 bases at V and 7 bases at J, with 17 bases between the two ends. The CDR3 is 16 residues long.

This clonotype was recorded at least ten times. The chain employs TRBV27 and TRBJ2-7; perhaps D is TRBD1 or TRBD2 (5 bases each). From germline, CDR1 is MNHEY and CDR2 SMNVEV (reference sequence). V was clipped by 6 bases and J by 3 bases, with 21 bases between them. CDR3 length: 16 amino acids. The CDR3 is CASSTAGWGPLYEQYF. The DNA for the CDR3 is TGTGCCAGCAGCACCGCCGGGTGGGGACCCCTCTACGAGCAGTACTTC.

This clonotype was seen repeatedly, ten times or more. The chain links TRBV6-2 or TRBV6-3 to TRBJ1-5; D perhaps matches TRBD1 (6 bases). Trimming removed 7 bases from V and 4 bases from J, with 17 bases in between. The length of the CDR3 is 15 residues. The germline V gene encodes CDR1 MNHEY and CDR2 SVGEGT. In DNA form, the CDR3 reads TGTGCCAGCAAGGGCAAGGGGGTTGGGAATCAGCCCCAGCATTTT. Translation: CASKGKGVGNQPQHF.

V and J are TRBV30 and TRBJ1-4; tentatively, D is TRBD1 (5 bases). The CDR3 spans 15 residues. CDR1 GTSNPN and CDR2 SVGIG come from the germline V gene (reference sequence). The V gene lost 2 bases and the J gene lost 6 bases, with 16 bases spanning the gap. The CDR3: CAWSPQGRVDEKLFF. In DNA form, the CDR3 reads TGTGCCTGGAGTCCTCAGGGAAGGGTGGATGAAAAACTGTTTTTT.

This clonotype has at least ten counts. The chain combines TRBV2 with TRBJ1-2; a possible D gene is TRBD1 (6 bases). This CDR3 spans 12 amino acids. The germline V gene encodes CDR1 SNHLY and CDR2 FYNNEI. V was pared by 3 bases and J by 7 bases, with 9 bases between. The CDR3, as DNA: TGTGCCAGCAGTGAGACAGGACGTGGCTACACCTTC. It translates to CASSETGRGYTF. The complete variable domain, with remaining parts taken from reference TRBV2 and TRBJ1-2, reads EPEVTQTPSHQVTQMGQEVILRCVPISNHLYFYWYRQILGQKVEFLVSFYNNEISEKSEIFDDQFSVERPDGSNFTLKIRSTKLEDSAMYFCASSETGRGYTFGSGTRLTVV.

This clonotype occurred many times. The chain is built from TRBV27 and TRBJ2-5; D is uncertain. V was clipped by 6 bases and J by 2 bases, with 1 base between them. There are 10 residues in the CDR3. The germline gives CDR1 MNHEY, CDR2 SMNVEV (reference sequence). The chain's CDR3 is CASRQETQYF. DNA of the CDR3: TGTGCCAGCAGGCAAGAGACCCAGTACTTC.

This clonotype has just a few counts. This chain joins TRBV5-1 and TRBJ2-5; the match to TRBD2 covers 13 bases. CDR1 SGHRS and CDR2 YFSETQ come from the germline V gene. The V gene end was trimmed by 4 bases and the J gene end by 4 bases; junction bases not matched to a gene: 7. This CDR3 contains 16 residues. The CDR3 sequence is CASSHTSGRAVETQYF. CDR3 DNA: TGCGCCAGCAGCCACACTAGCGGGAGGGCCGTAGAGACCCAGTACTTC.

The V and J genes are TRBV5-1 and TRBJ1-5; 8 bases line up with TRBD1. With V trimmed by 0 bases and J by 6 bases, 5 bases remained unmatched. The CDR3 sequence is 15 residues long. The germline V gene encodes CDR1 SGHRS and CDR2 YFSETQ. The CDR3, as DNA: TGCGCCAGCAGCTTGGAGCCAGGGGGCTCTCAGCCCCAGCATTTT. Its translation is CASSLEPGGSQPQHF.

This clonotype was counted a few times. This chain connects TRBV5-1 to TRBJ2-7; TRBD2 is a possible D gene (6 bases). Germline-derived CDR1 and CDR2 are SGHRS and YFSETQ. Between the trimmed V and J ends, which lost 2 bases and 3 bases, there was a span of 15 bases. This CDR3 is 15 amino acids long. CDR3 sequence: CASSLPTSPHYEQYF. CDR3 nucleotides: TGCGCCAGCAGCTTACCCACTAGCCCCCACTACGAGCAGTACTTC.

This chain joins TRBV18 and TRBJ1-5, with TRBD1 matching over 11 bases. Germline assignment: CDR1 KGHSH and CDR2 LQKENI. CDR3 size: 17 residues. V was pared by 3 bases and J by 0 bases, with 4 bases of the junction left unmatched. DNA for the CDR3: TGTGCCAGCTCACCCGGGACAGGGGGAGTTAGCAATCAGCCCCAGCATTTT. As protein: CASSPGTGGVSNQPQHF.

The CDR3 nucleotides are TGTGCCTGGAGCGAGGGGCTAGTTTTCCTACGACAAGAGACCCAGTACTTC. Encoded protein: CAWSEGLVFLRQETQYF. This chain connects TRBV30 to TRBJ2-5; D tentatively fits TRBD1 or TRBD2 (5 bases each). The CDR3 extends over 17 amino acids. Germline assignment: CDR1 GTSNPN and CDR2 SVGIG (reference sequence). The V end lost 3 bases, the J end lost 2 bases, and 22 bases lay between the germline ends. Full variable domain (outside the CDR3, taken from reference TRBV30 and TRBJ2-5): SQTIHQWPATLVQPVGSPLSLECTVEGTSNPNLYWYRQAAGRGLQLLFYSVGIGQISSEVPQNLSASRPQDRQFILSSKKLLLSDSGFYLCAWSEGLVFLRQETQYFGPGTRLLVL.

This clonotype was recorded at least ten times. V gene TRBV20-1 combines with J gene TRBJ2-4; possible D gene TRBD2, 5 bases. The CDR3 is made up of 16 amino acids. V was trimmed by 3 bases and J by 0 bases, leaving 15 bases between them. The germline gives CDR1 DFQATT, CDR2 SNEGSKA (reference sequence). The CDR3 DNA sequence: TGCAGTGCTAGTGGGAGCGCCGTCCTAGCCAAAAACATTCAGTACTTC. It yields the protein CSASGSAVLAKNIQYF.

This clonotype appeared many times. This rearrangement joins TRBV7-2 to TRBJ1-1; the D gene is possibly TRBD1 (6 bases). CDR3 length equals 14 residues. Trimming removed 5 bases at V and 4 bases at J, with 14 bases between. From germline, CDR1 is SGHTA and CDR2 FQGNSA. Here the CDR3 reads CASSLHRGGTEAFF. For the CDR3, the DNA is TGTGCCAGCAGCCTGCATCGAGGGGGCACTGAAGCTTTCTTT.

The table lists this clonotype with a few counts. The chain joins TRBV14 to TRBJ1-2, with D possibly TRBD1 on 5 matching bases. The CDR3 consists of 16 residues. Germline-derived CDR1 and CDR2 are SGHDN and FVKESK. V was clipped by 2 bases and J by 8 bases, with 21 bases between them. CDR3 bases: TGTGCCAGCAGCCAAATCCTCGCTTCGGGCCCAGGGGGCTACACCTTC. This gives the protein CASSQILASGPGGYTF.

This clonotype was detected ten times or more. The chain is built from TRBV28 and TRBJ1-1, with 10 positions matching TRBD1. CDR1 and CDR2 from the germline V gene are MDHEN and SYDVKM. Losses at the gene ends were 4 bases for V and 5 bases for J; bases not matched to a gene: 4. This CDR3 is built from 14 residues. The CDR3 DNA is TGTGCCAGCAGTTGGGGGGACAGGGGAACTGAAGCTTTCTTT. Its protein is CASSWGDRGTEAFF.

This clonotype was recorded at least ten times. CDR3 DNA: TGTGCCAGCAGTGAAGGGTTAAGGGGAACTTCACCCCTCCACTTT. Translation: CASSEGLRGTSPLHF. V and J are TRBV2 and TRBJ1-6, with D possibly TRBD1 on 5 matching bases. The CDR3 spans 15 residues. CDR1 is SNHLY, CDR2 FYNNEI, per germline. The V and J ends lost 1 base and 9 bases respectively, with 13 bases between them.

J is TRBJ1-1 and V is TRBV29-1; D perhaps matches TRBD1 (6 bases). CDR3 size: 14 residues. CDR1 and CDR2 from the germline V gene are SQVTM and ANQGSEA. V lost 6 bases and J 4 bases, leaving 18 bases between the germline ends. The CDR3 loop reads CSVALTGGGTEAFF. The CDR3 DNA sequence: TGCAGCGTGGCCCTGACAGGAGGAGGCACTGAAGCTTTCTTT.

The genes are TRBV6-1 and TRBJ1-1, with D possibly being TRBD1 (6 bases). In germline, CDR1 is MNHNS, CDR2 SASEGT. Trimming left V 6 bases short and J 0 bases short, with 14 bases between. This CDR3 spans 15 amino acids. The CDR3 region is CASSRTGTLNTEAFF. In DNA form, the CDR3 reads TGTGCCAGCAGCCGCACCGGGACATTGAACACTGAAGCTTTCTTT.

This clonotype was picked up many times. The rearrangement links TRBV2 to TRBJ2-7; D assignment may be TRBD1 or TRBD2 (5 bases each). This CDR3 is 15 amino acids long. V was trimmed by 8 bases and J by 7 bases, leaving 24 bases between them. Per germline, CDR1 SNHLY and CDR2 FYNNEI. In DNA form, the CDR3 reads TGTGCCAGCCGGGACCAGACTACCGGGCTCATAGAGCAGTACTTC. This gives the protein CASRDQTTGLIEQYF. The entire variable domain, with the rest obtained from reference TRBV2 and TRBJ2-7, is as follows: EPEVTQTPSHQVTQMGQEVILRCVPISNHLYFYWYRQILGQKVEFLVSFYNNEISEKSEIFDDQFSVERPDGSNFTLKIRSTKLEDSAMYFCASRDQTTGLIEQYFGPGTRLTVT.

CDR3 protein: CASSLFSDNEQFF. The CDR3 DNA sequence: TGTGCCAGCAGTTTATTTTCGGACAATGAGCAGTTCTTC. The chain employs TRBV12-3 or TRBV12-4 and TRBJ2-5; no firm D call. The end of the DNA fits TRBJ2-1 better, so the J call may be wrong. The CDR3 covers 13 residues.

This sequence joins TRBV4-3 and TRBJ1-3; D is unresolved. In germline, CDR1 is LGHNA, CDR2 YSLEER. Trimming removed 2 bases at V and 0 bases at J, with 14 bases between. The CDR3 loop spans 17 amino acids. The CDR3 DNA follows: TGCGCCAGCAGCCAAAGTGGTCCCCCCAGCTCTGGAAACACCATATATTTT. Its translation is CASSQSGPPSSGNTIYF.

The rearrangement uses TRBV20-1 and TRBJ2-1; 10 bases map to TRBD2. CDR1 is DFQATT, CDR2 SNEGSKA, per germline (reference sequence). There are 15 residues in the CDR3. The trim removed 0 bases at V and 8 bases at J, leaving 7 bases unmatched. The CDR3, as DNA: TGCAGTGCTAGAGAGCTCCTAGCGGGAGTACATGAGCAGTTCTTC. Amino acids: CSARELLAGVHEQFF.

The chain carries TRBV6-2 or TRBV6-3 and TRBJ1-5; D perhaps matches TRBD1 (5 bases). Germline CDR1 is MNHEY and CDR2 is SVGEGT. V dropped 0 bases and J dropped 2 bases, with 11 bases sitting between them. The CDR3 runs 16 residues. The CDR3 DNA reads TGTGCCAGCAGTTACTCTTCGGGACTCGGCAATCAGCCCCAGCATTTT. Translated, it gives CASSYSSGLGNQPQHF.

The chain uses TRBV20-1 and TRBJ2-3; D uncertain. V was clipped by 1 base and J by 5 bases, with 7 bases between them. The V gene's germline CDR1 is DFQATT and CDR2 SNEGSKA (reference sequence). CDR3 length: 12 residues. CDR3 coding DNA: TGCAGTGCTAGAGCTAAACTAGATACGCAGTATTTT. This gives the protein CSARAKLDTQYF.